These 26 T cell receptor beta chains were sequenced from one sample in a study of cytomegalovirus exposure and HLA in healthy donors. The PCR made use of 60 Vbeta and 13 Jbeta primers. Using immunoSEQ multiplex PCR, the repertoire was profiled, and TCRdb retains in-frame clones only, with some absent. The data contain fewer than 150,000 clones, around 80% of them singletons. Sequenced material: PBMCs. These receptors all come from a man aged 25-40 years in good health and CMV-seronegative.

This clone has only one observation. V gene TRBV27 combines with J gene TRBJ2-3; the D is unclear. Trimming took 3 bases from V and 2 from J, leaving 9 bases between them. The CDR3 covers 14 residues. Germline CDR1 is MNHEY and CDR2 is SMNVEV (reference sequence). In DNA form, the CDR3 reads TGTGCCAGCAGTTTGCGAGCCGTCACAGATACGCAGTATTTT. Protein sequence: CASSLRAVTDTQYF.

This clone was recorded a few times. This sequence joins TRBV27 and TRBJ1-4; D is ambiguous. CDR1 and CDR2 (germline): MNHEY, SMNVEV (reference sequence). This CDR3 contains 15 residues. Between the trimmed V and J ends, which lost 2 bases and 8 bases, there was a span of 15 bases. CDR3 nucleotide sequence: TGTGCCAGCAGTTTAATCAGGTCCTTTGGGGAAAAACTGTTTTTT. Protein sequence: CASSLIRSFGEKLFF.

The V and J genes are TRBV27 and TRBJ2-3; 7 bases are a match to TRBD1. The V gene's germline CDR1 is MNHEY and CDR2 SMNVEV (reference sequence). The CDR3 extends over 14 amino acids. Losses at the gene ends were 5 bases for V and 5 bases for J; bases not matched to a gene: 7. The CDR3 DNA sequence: TGTGCCAGCAGTGCCTCAGGGGGTGGAGATACGCAGTATTTT. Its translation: CASSASGGGDTQYF.

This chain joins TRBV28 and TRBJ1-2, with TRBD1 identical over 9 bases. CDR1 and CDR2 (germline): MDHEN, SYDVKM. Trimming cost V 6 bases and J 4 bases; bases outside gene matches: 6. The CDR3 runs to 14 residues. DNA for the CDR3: TGTGCCAGCAGCCCACAGGGGGCCGGCTATGGCTACACCTTC. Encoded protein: CASSPQGAGYGYTF.

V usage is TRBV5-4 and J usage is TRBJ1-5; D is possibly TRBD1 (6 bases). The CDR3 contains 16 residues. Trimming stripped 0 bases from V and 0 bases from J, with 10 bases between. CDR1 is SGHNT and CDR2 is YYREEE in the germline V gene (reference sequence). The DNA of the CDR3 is TGTGCCAGCAGCTTGGGAGGGGGAATTAGCAATCAGCCCCAGCATTTT. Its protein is CASSLGGGISNQPQHF.

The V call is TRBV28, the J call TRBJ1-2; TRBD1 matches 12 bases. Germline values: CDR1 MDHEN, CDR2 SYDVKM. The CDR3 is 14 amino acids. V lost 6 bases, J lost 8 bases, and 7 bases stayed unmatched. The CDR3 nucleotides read TGTGCCAGCAGCTCGGGACAGGGGGCGAAGGGCTACACCTTC. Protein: CASSSGQGAKGYTF.

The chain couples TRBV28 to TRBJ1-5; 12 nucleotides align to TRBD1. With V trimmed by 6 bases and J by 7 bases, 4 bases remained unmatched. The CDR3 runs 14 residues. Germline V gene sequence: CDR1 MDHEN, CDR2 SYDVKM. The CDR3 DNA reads TGTGCCAGCAGGGGACAGGGGGCAAGACAGCCCCAGCATTTT. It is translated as CASRGQGARQPQHF.

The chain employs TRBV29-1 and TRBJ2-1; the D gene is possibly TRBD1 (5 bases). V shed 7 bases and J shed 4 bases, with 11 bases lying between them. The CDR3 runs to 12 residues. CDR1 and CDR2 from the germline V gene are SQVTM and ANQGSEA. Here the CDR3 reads CSAQTDYNEQFF. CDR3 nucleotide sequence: TGCAGCGCTCAGACAGATTACAATGAGCAGTTCTTC.

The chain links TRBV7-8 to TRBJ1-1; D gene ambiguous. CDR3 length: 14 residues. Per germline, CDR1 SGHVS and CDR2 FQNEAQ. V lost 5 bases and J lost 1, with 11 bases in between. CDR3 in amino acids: CASSALTANTEAFF. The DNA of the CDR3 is TGTGCCAGCAGCGCCCTAACAGCGAACACTGAAGCTTTCTTT.

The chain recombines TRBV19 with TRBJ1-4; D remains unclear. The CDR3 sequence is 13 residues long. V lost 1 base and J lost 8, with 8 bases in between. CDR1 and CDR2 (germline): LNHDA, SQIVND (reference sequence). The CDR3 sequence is CASSIARHEKLFF. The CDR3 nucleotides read TGTGCCAGTAGTATAGCCAGGCACGAAAAACTGTTTTTT.

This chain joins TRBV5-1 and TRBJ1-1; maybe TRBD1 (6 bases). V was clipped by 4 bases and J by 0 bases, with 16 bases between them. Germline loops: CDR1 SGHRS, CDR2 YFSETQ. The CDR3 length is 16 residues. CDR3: CASSSTGFTLNTEAFF. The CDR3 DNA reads TGCGCCAGCAGCAGCACAGGGTTTACTTTGAACACTGAAGCTTTCTTT.

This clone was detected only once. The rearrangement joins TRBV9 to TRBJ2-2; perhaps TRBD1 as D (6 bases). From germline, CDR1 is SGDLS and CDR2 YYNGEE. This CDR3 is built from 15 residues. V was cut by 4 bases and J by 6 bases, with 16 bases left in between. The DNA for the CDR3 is TGTGCCAGCAGCATTGGACAGATCACACCCGGGGAGCTGTTTTTT. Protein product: CASSIGQITPGELFF. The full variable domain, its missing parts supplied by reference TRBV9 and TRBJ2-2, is DSGVTQTPKHLITATGQRVTLRCSPRSGDLSVYWYQQSLDQGLQFLIQYYNGEERAKGNILERFSAQQFPDLHSELNLSSLELGDSALYFCASSIGQITPGELFFGEGSRLTVL.

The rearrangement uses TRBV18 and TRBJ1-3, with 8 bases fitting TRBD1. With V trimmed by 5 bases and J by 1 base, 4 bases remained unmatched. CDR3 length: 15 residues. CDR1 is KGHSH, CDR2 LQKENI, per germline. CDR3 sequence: CASSDRQGSGNTIYF. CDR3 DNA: TGTGCCAGCTCAGACCGACAGGGGTCTGGAAACACCATATATTTT.

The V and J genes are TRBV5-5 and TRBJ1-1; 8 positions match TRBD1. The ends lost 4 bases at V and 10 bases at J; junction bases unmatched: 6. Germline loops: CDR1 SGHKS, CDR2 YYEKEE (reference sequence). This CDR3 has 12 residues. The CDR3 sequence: CASSNWTGLAFF. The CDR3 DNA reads TGTGCCAGCAGCAACTGGACAGGGCTAGCTTTCTTT.

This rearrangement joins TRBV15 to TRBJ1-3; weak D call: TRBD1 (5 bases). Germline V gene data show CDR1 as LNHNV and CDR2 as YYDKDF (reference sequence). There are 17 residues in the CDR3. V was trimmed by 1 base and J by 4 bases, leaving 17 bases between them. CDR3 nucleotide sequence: TGTGCCACCAGCAGAGGCACGCTCCCAGGGAGGGGAAACACCATATATTTT. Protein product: CATSRGTLPGRGNTIYF.

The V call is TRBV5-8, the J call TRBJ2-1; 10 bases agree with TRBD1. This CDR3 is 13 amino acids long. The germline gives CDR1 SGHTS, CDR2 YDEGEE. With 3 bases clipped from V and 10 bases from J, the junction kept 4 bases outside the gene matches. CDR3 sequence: CASSSGQGGEQFF. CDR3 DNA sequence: TGTGCCAGCAGCTCAGGACAGGGGGGCGAGCAGTTCTTC.

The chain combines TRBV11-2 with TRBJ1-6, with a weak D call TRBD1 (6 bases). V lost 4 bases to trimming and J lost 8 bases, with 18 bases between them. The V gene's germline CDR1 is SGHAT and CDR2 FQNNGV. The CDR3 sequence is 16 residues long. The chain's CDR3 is CASSSKGVSTDSPLHF. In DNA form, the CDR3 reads TGTGCCAGCAGCTCCAAGGGGGTTTCAACGGATTCACCCCTCCACTTT.

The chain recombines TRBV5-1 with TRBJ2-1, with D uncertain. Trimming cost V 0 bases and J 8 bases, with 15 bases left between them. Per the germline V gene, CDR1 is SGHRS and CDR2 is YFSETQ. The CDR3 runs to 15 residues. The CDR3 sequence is CASSLAGFTVDEQFF. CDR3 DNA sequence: TGCGCCAGCAGCTTGGCCGGTTTCACTGTCGATGAGCAGTTCTTC.

CDR3 nucleotides: TGTGCCAGCAGGGCAGGGGGGCCCTATGGCTACACCTTC. As protein: CASRAGGPYGYTF. This chain joins TRBV28 and TRBJ1-2, with 7 bases identical to TRBD1. CDR3 size: 13 residues. Germline assignment: CDR1 MDHEN and CDR2 SYDVKM. With V trimmed by 6 bases and J by 4 bases, 5 bases remained unmatched.

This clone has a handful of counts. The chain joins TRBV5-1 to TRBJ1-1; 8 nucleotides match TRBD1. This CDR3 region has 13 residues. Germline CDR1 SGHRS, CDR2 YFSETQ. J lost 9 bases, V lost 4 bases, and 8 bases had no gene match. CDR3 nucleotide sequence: TGCGCCAGCAGCCCAGGACAGGGAACTAAAGCTTTCTTT. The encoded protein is CASSPGQGTKAFF. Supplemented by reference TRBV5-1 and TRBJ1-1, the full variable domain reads KAGVTQTPRYLIKTRGQQVTLSCSPISGHRSVSWYQQTPGQGLQFLFEYFSETQRNKGNFPGRFSGRQFSNSRSEMNVSTLELGDSALYLCASSPGQGTKAFFGQGTRLTVV.

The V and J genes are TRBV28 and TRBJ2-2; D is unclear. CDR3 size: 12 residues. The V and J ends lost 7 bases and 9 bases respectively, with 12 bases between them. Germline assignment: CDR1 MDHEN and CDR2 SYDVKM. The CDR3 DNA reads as TGTGCCAGCACCAGTGGCTTCCGGGAGCTGTTTTTT. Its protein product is CASTSGFRELFF.

The CDR3 DNA is TGCGCCAGCAGCCAAGAAATATCGGTCTTGAATTCACCCCTCCACTTT. As protein: CASSQEISVLNSPLHF. The chain employs TRBV4-1 and TRBJ1-6; D not resolved. The CDR3 length is 16 residues. Between the trimmed V and J ends, which lost 0 bases and 7 bases, there was a span of 13 bases. Germline V lookup: CDR1 MGHRA, CDR2 YSYEKL.

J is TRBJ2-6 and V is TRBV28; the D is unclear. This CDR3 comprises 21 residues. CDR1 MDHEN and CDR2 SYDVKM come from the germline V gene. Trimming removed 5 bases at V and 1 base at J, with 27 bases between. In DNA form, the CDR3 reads TGTGCCAGCAGTCTAAACCTGGGCAAGACGACCCTCCGGTCTGGGGCCAACGTCCTGACTTTC. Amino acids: CASSLNLGKTTLRSGANVLTF.

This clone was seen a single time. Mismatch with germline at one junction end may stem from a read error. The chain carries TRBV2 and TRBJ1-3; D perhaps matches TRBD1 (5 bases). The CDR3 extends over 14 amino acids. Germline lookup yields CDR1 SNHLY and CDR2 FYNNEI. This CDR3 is CASREGHGGNTIYF. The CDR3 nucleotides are TGTGCCAGCAGAGAAGGACATGGAGGAAACACCATATATTTT.

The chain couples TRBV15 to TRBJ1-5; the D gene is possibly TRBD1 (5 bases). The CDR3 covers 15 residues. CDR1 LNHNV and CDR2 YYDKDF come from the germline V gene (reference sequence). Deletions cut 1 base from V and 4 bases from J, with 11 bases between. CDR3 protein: CATSRGTYINQPQHF. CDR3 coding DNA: TGTGCCACCAGCAGAGGGACATACATTAATCAGCCCCAGCATTTT.

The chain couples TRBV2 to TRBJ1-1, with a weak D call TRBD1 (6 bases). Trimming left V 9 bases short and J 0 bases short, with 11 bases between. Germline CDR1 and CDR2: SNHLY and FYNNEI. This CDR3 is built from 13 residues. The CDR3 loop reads CARSRGMNTEAFF. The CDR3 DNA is TGTGCCAGATCCAGGGGCATGAACACTGAAGCTTTCTTT.